This TCR beta chain was documented in a study of siplizumab effects on memory and regulatory T cells. Sequencing used immunoSEQ multiplex PCR; TCRdb keeps in-frame clones, though not all of them. The data hold about 100,000 clones, with 91% observed a single time. This TCR derives from a human donor in good health. Sequenced material: CD4+ T cells sorted from blood.

CDR3 bases: TGTGCCAGCAGAACAGGGGCGGATGGCTACACCTTC. It yields the protein CASRTGADGYTF. The V gene is TRBV6-5, the J gene TRBJ1-2; 7 bases match TRBD1. Germline V gene lookup returns CDR1 MNHEY and CDR2 SVGAGI. V shed 6 bases and J 6 bases; nucleotides not matched to a gene: 4. CDR3 length: 12 residues.